These 5 T cell receptor beta chains originate from one sample sequenced in a study of cytomegalovirus exposure and HLA in healthy donors. Researchers ran the PCR with 60 Vbeta and 13 Jbeta primers. The table came from immunoSEQ multiplex PCR; TCRdb's copy has only in-frame clones and leaves some out. The table includes approximately 150,000 clones, 75% to 80% detected once. Sequencing used PBMCs. These receptor sequences come from a woman aged 30 to 39 in good health and CMV-seronegative.

The chain employs TRBV6-8 and TRBJ1-2; 7 nucleotides align to TRBD1. The CDR3 has 15 residues. After removal of 5 bases from V and 3 bases from J, the junction contained 9 bases not matched to a gene. Looked up from germline, CDR1 is MNHGY and CDR2 is SAAAGT. DNA of the CDR3: TGTGCCAGCAGTAGCAAACAGGGGTACGACTATGGCTACACCTTC. It yields the protein CASSSKQGYDYGYTF.

V gene TRBV6-1 combines with J gene TRBJ2-7, with 7 bases matching TRBD2. CDR3 length: 12 residues. V was pared by 1 base and J by 13 bases, with 7 bases of the junction left unmatched. Germline assignment: CDR1 MNHNS and CDR2 SASEGT. This CDR3 is CASSEEWASGYF. The DNA for the CDR3 is TGTGCCAGCAGTGAAGAATGGGCTAGCGGATACTTC.

V usage is TRBV11-2 and J usage is TRBJ1-1; D is uncertain. V dropped 4 bases and J dropped 6 bases, with 12 bases sitting between them. CDR1 is SGHAT and CDR2 is FQNNGV in the germline V gene. This CDR3 has 13 residues. In DNA, the CDR3 is TGTGCCAGCAGCTGGAGGAGGGATGCTGAAGCTTTCTTT. As protein: CASSWRRDAEAFF.

This rearrangement joins TRBV25-1 to TRBJ1-2; 11 bases align to TRBD1. CDR1 is MGHDK and CDR2 is SYGVNS in the germline V gene. The ends lost 4 bases at V and 4 bases at J; junction bases unmatched: 2. The CDR3 totals 14 residues. Written as DNA, the CDR3 is TGTGCCAGCAGTGGCGGGACAGGGGGCTATGGCTACACCTTC. Protein product: CASSGGTGGYGYTF.

This rearrangement joins TRBV5-4 to TRBJ2-5; maybe TRBD1 (5 bases). V lost 6 bases and J lost 0, with 21 bases in between. Germline V gives CDR1 SGHNT, CDR2 YYREEE (reference sequence). The CDR3 length is 17 residues. CDR3 residues: CASTKKSGALYQETQYF. Here the CDR3 DNA reads TGTGCCAGCACCAAAAAGAGTGGGGCCTTATACCAAGAGACCCAGTACTTC. Supplemented by reference TRBV5-4 and TRBJ2-5, the full variable domain reads ETGVTQSPTHLIKTRGQQVTLRCSSQSGHNTVSWYQQALGQGPQFIFQYYREEENGRGNFPPRFSGLQFPNYSSELNVNALELDDSALYLCASTKKSGALYQETQYFGPGTRLLVL.